Below are 21 T cell receptor beta chains sequenced from a single sample in a study of control samples from healthy donors and cancer patients. Sequencing was performed with immunoSEQ multiplex PCR; in TCRdb, only in-frame clones are kept and a portion is missing. Seen here are 120,000 or so clones, approximately 90% observed once, and the top ten hold around 8.1%. The sequenced material came from blood. The receptor set was obtained from a man aged 18 to 35 in good health.

The chain combines TRBV27 with TRBJ1-6; the match to TRBD1 covers 7 bases. CDR1 MNHEY and CDR2 SMNVEV come from the germline V gene (reference sequence). The CDR3 has 14 residues. J lost 7 bases, V lost 5 bases, and 5 bases had no gene match. DNA for the CDR3: TGTGCCAGCAGTACCTCGACAGGGAATTCACCCCTCCACTTT. Its translation is CASSTSTGNSPLHF.

The chain uses TRBV21-1 and TRBJ2-5; the DNA was not compared with TRBD2, the D call given in the table. TRBV21-1 is a known pseudogene. This CDR3 spans 13 amino acids. Here the CDR3 DNA reads TGTGCCAGTACTCACTCGTACCAAGAGACCCAGTACTTC. Its protein product is CASTHSYQETQYF.

This chain uses TRBV5-5 with TRBJ1-1; possible D gene TRBD1, 6 bases. Trimming took off 4 bases at V and 4 bases at J, with 17 bases between the two ends. In germline, CDR1 is SGHKS, CDR2 YYEKEE (reference sequence). CDR3 length: 15 residues. CDR3 residues: CASSVQGPSGTEAFF. The CDR3 nucleotides read TGTGCCAGCAGCGTCCAGGGGCCCTCGGGCACTGAAGCTTTCTTT.

The gene calls are TRBV29-1 and TRBJ2-7; D possibly corresponds to TRBD2 (5 bases). The CDR3 extends over 13 amino acids. V was pared by 6 bases and J by 0 bases, with 12 bases between. The germline CDR1 and CDR2 sequences are SQVTM and ANQGSEA. This CDR3 reads CSVRAQPSYEQYF. The DNA of the CDR3 is TGCAGCGTGAGGGCCCAGCCCTCCTACGAGCAGTACTTC.

Turning to this clone: An end of the junction differs from the germline gene, which may be a read error. J is TRBJ2-6 and V is TRBV30; D ambiguous. CDR3 length equals 18 residues. CDR1 is GTSNPN and CDR2 is SVGIG in the germline V gene (reference sequence). The CDR3 region has the DNA TGTGCCTGGAGTGTACTGAAGGCGAGGAACTCTTGGGCCAACGTCCTGACTTTC. It codes for CAWSVLKARNSWANVLTF.

V usage is TRBV19 and J usage is TRBJ1-3; TRBD1 matches at 8 bases. This CDR3 is built from 14 residues. With 7 bases clipped from V and 9 bases from J, the junction kept 11 bases outside the gene matches. Germline-derived CDR1 and CDR2 are LNHDA and SQIVND (reference sequence). The CDR3, as DNA: TGTGCCAGTACCTGGACAGGGTCTCGGAGCACCATATATTTT. Translated, it gives CASTWTGSRSTIYF.

V is TRBV19 and J is TRBJ1-1; D might be TRBD1 (5 bases). V was cut by 2 bases and J by 5 bases, with 9 bases left in between. The germline CDR1 and CDR2 sequences are LNHDA and SQIVND (reference sequence). This CDR3 is built from 13 residues. The CDR3 here is CASSIKEGTEAFF. In nucleotides, the CDR3 is TGTGCCAGTAGTATAAAAGAGGGGACTGAAGCTTTCTTT.

The genes are TRBV4-1 and TRBJ2-5; D is unclear. Trimming took off 1 base at V and 4 bases at J, with 4 bases between the two ends. CDR1 MGHRA and CDR2 YSYEKL come from the germline V gene. CDR3 length: 12 amino acids. The CDR3 nucleotides are TGCGCCAGCAGCCAAGCCGGAGAGACCCAGTACTTC. Protein product: CASSQAGETQYF.

The chain uses TRBV6-6 and TRBJ2-2; perhaps TRBD1 as D (5 bases). Germline-derived CDR1 and CDR2 are MNHNY and SVGAGI (reference sequence). The CDR3 sequence is 15 residues long. V shed 0 bases and J shed 4 bases, with 9 bases lying between them. CDR3 bases: TGTGCCAGCAGTTACTCGGTTAGGGGCACCGGGGAGCTGTTTTTT. As protein: CASSYSVRGTGELFF.

The chain uses TRBV19 and TRBJ1-5, with D perhaps matching TRBD1 (6 bases). V was clipped by 1 base and J by 2 bases, with 9 bases between them. The CDR3 extends over 15 amino acids. Germline-derived CDR1 and CDR2 are LNHDA and SQIVND (reference sequence). The chain's CDR3 is CASSIAGGGNQPQHF. The CDR3 coding sequence is TGTGCCAGTAGTATAGCCGGGGGCGGCAATCAGCCCCAGCATTTT.

J is TRBJ2-2 and V is TRBV9, with 7 bases matching TRBD1. This CDR3 region has 16 residues. With 4 bases clipped from V and 1 base from J, the junction kept 7 bases outside the gene matches. Germline V gives CDR1 SGDLS, CDR2 YYNGEE. CDR3 DNA sequence: TGTGCCAGCAGCACCCGACAGGGTGAGAACACCGGGGAGCTGTTTTTT. This encodes CASSTRQGENTGELFF.

The chain couples TRBV21-1 to TRBJ1-1; TRBD1 is the table's D call and was not checked against the DNA. TRBV21-1 is annotated as a pseudogene. CDR3 length: 18 amino acids. CDR3 bases: TGTGCCAGCAGCAAACTGTTCACAGGGGGCGAGGGAGGGACTGAAGCTTTCTTT. This gives the protein CASSKLFTGGEGGTEAFF.

The gene calls are TRBV9 and TRBJ2-1, with 11 bases matching TRBD2. The CDR3 loop spans 16 amino acids. The V gene end was trimmed by 4 bases and the J gene end by 3 bases; junction bases not matched to a gene: 6. Germline CDR1 SGDLS, CDR2 YYNGEE. The CDR3 loop is CASSPQGTSGYNEQFF. The CDR3 nucleotides are TGTGCCAGCAGCCCACAGGGGACTAGCGGCTACAATGAGCAGTTCTTC.

The chain has TRBV11-1 and TRBJ1-1; the D gene is possibly TRBD1 (5 bases). CDR3 length: 13 amino acids. The V end was cut by 3 bases, the J end by 1 base, with 6 bases between. Germline values: CDR1 SGHAT, CDR2 FQDESV (reference sequence). In DNA form, the CDR3 reads TGTGCCAGCAGCTTCGACAGGAACACTGAAGCTTTCTTT. Translated: CASSFDRNTEAFF.

The chain is built from TRBV30 and TRBJ1-2, with unresolved D. The CDR3 spans 14 residues. Germline loops: CDR1 GTSNPN, CDR2 SVGIG (reference sequence). The V end was cut by 0 bases, the J end by 1 base, with 9 bases between. The CDR3 is CAWSVFPNNYGYTF. CDR3 nucleotides: TGTGCCTGGAGTGTGTTTCCCAATAACTATGGCTACACCTTC.

The V gene is TRBV5-4, the J gene TRBJ1-6; 7 nucleotides match TRBD1. Germline V gene lookup returns CDR1 SGHNT and CDR2 YYREEE (reference sequence). The length of the CDR3 is 15 residues. J lost 7 bases, V lost 3 bases, and 7 bases had no gene match. CDR3 residues: CASSWRDSTNSPLHF. CDR3 DNA sequence: TGTGCCAGCAGCTGGAGGGACAGCACGAATTCACCCCTCCACTTT.

The rearrangement links TRBV7-9 to TRBJ1-1; D call uncertain. The CDR3 sequence is 14 residues long. The ends were cut back, 8 bases at V and 3 bases at J, with 16 bases in the middle. Germline V CDR1 and CDR2: SEHNR, FQNEAQ (reference sequence). CDR3: CASVLSGWDTEAFF. The CDR3 DNA is TGTGCCAGCGTACTTTCCGGGTGGGACACTGAAGCTTTCTTT.

This clone came up once. The gene calls are TRBV12-5 and TRBJ2-3; TRBD2 aligns across 12 bases. V shed 2 bases, J shed 6 bases, and the junction held 15 bases outside the gene matches. This CDR3 comprises 19 residues. Germline V gene sequence: CDR1 LGHNT, CDR2 FRNRAP. Written as DNA, the CDR3 is TGTGCTAGTGGTTTGAGACTAGCGGGGGTGCTGCCACCGCGGGATACGCAGTATTTT. Amino acid sequence: CASGLRLAGVLPPRDTQYF.

The rearrangement uses TRBV13 and TRBJ2-1; D perhaps matches TRBD2 (6 bases). Trimming removed 5 bases from V and 4 bases from J, with 18 bases in between. Looked up from germline, CDR1 is PRHDT and CDR2 is FYEKMQ (reference sequence). The CDR3 totals 16 residues. The CDR3 DNA reads as TGTGCCAGCAGCCCCCGCTTGGGCGGGAATTACAATGAGCAGTTCTTC. Encoded protein: CASSPRLGGNYNEQFF.

The J gene is TRBJ2-1, the V gene TRBV10-3; possibly TRBD2 for D (6 bases). This CDR3 spans 14 amino acids. The germline V gene encodes CDR1 ENHRY and CDR2 SYGVKD. V was clipped by 5 bases and J by 4 bases, with 12 bases between them. In DNA form, the CDR3 reads TGTGCCATCAGTACCGGGACTTCGTACAATGAGCAGTTCTTC. Translation gives CAISTGTSYNEQFF.

V usage is TRBV29-1 and J usage is TRBJ1-2; a weak D match, TRBD1 (5 bases). V dropped 4 bases and J dropped 1 base, with 13 bases sitting between them. Germline loops: CDR1 SQVTM, CDR2 ANQGSEA. The CDR3 totals 14 residues. The CDR3 spells CSVVGGTLNYGYTF. In DNA, the CDR3 is TGCAGCGTTGTTGGAGGGACCCTTAACTATGGCTACACCTTC.